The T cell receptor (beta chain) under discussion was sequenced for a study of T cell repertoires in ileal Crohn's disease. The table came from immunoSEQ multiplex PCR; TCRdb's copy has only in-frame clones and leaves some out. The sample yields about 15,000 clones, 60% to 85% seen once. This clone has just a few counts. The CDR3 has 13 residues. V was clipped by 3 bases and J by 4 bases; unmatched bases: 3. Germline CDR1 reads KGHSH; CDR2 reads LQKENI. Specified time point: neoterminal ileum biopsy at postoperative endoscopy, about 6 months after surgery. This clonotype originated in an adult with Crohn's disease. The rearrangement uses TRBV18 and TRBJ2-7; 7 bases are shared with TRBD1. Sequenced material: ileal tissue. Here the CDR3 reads CASSPGQIYEQYF. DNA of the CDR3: TGTGCCAGCTCACCGGGACAGATTTACGAGCAGTACTTC.